A single sample is the source of the 31 T cell receptor beta chains below, sequenced in a study of cytomegalovirus exposure and HLA in healthy donors. 13 Jbeta primers and 60 Vbeta primers were used for the PCR. Libraries were prepared by immunoSEQ multiplex PCR; TCRdb keeps only in-frame clonotypes and omits some of them. The profile shows roughly 110,000 clones, 70% to 85% of them singletons. The sample comprised PBMCs. The receptors here all came from a woman younger than 30 in good health and CMV-seronegative.

V usage is TRBV5-1 and J usage is TRBJ2-1; 10 bases align to TRBD2. Germline V CDR1 and CDR2: SGHRS, YFSETQ. V dropped 1 base and J dropped 6; count of bases not matched to a gene: 1. The CDR3 has 14 amino acids. CDR3: CASSLLAGANEQFF. CDR3 DNA: TGCGCCAGCAGCTTGCTAGCGGGAGCCAATGAGCAGTTCTTC.

This chain uses TRBV4-1 with TRBJ1-2; D remains unclear. The V end was cut by 0 bases, the J end by 0 bases, with 20 bases between. In germline, CDR1 is MGHRA, CDR2 YSYEKL. The CDR3 has 19 residues. The CDR3, as DNA: TGCGCCAGCAGCCAAGATTCCTCGGTTGTGGGGAGCTCTAACTATGGCTACACCTTC. Translating it yields CASSQDSSVVGSSNYGYTF.

This clone showed up just a few times. This rearrangement joins TRBV7-2 to TRBJ1-6; 7 positions agree with TRBD1. Trimming removed 5 bases from V and 9 bases from J; junction bases left unmatched: 7. Germline lookup yields CDR1 SGHTA and CDR2 FQGNSA. CDR3 length equals 14 residues. CDR3 nucleotides: TGTGCCAGCAGCACAGCTGCAGGGGGTTCACCCCTCCACTTT. Protein product: CASSTAAGGSPLHF. The full variable domain, its missing parts supplied by reference TRBV7-2 and TRBJ1-6, is GAGVSQSPSNKVTEKGKDVELRCDPISGHTALYWYRQSLGQGLEFLIYFQGNSAPDKSGLPSDRFSAERTGGSVSTLTIQRTQQEDSAVYLCASSTAAGGSPLHFGNGTRLTVT.

The CDR3 loop reads CASSLGLAGTYEQYF. CDR3 bases: TGTGCCAGCAGCTTGGGTCTAGCGGGAACCTACGAGCAGTACTTC. J is TRBJ2-7 and V is TRBV5-4; 9 nucleotides agree with TRBD2. Germline V gives CDR1 SGHNT, CDR2 YYREEE (reference sequence). The V segment lost 0 bases and the J segment 2 bases; nucleotides outside the gene matches: 3. This CDR3 is built from 15 residues.

The CDR3 DNA is TGTGCCAGCGGTAGAAGCGGGAGATACTACAATGAGCAGTTCTTC. Translating gives CASGRSGRYYNEQFF. The chain carries TRBV28 and TRBJ2-1, with 8 bases identical to TRBD2. The germline CDR1 and CDR2 sequences are MDHEN and SYDVKM. The CDR3 sequence is 15 residues long. J was trimmed by 3 bases and V by 8 bases; bases with no gene match: 9.

The chain employs TRBV7-8 and TRBJ2-7; TRBD2 might be the D (7 bases). CDR1 is SGHVS, CDR2 FQNEAQ, per germline. V shed 5 bases and J shed 3 bases, with 14 bases lying between them. The CDR3 sequence is 14 residues long. CDR3 amino acids: CASSPMGGLYEQYF. The DNA of the CDR3 is TGTGCCAGCAGCCCTATGGGGGGGCTCTACGAGCAGTACTTC.

The rearrangement joins TRBV6-1 to TRBJ2-7, with TRBD2 as a possible D gene (5 bases). Germline lookup yields CDR1 MNHNS and CDR2 SASEGT. V lost 8 bases and J 3 bases, leaving 11 bases between the germline ends. The CDR3 consists of 12 residues. The CDR3: CASGRLFYEQYV. The CDR3, as DNA: TGTGCCAGCGGCAGACTATTCTACGAGCAGTACGTC.

The rearrangement links TRBV25-1 to TRBJ1-3, with TRBD1 matching over 7 bases. The CDR3 runs 14 residues. Germline trimming cut 5 bases from V and 1 base from J; bases unmatched to any gene: 2. Germline values: CDR1 MGHDK, CDR2 SYGVNS. In DNA form, the CDR3 reads TGTGCCAGCAGTTTGACAGGGTCTGGAAACACCATATATTTT. Protein: CASSLTGSGNTIYF.

The J gene is TRBJ2-1, the V gene TRBV29-1; D remains ambiguous. This CDR3 contains 16 residues. With 4 bases removed from V and 0 bases from J, the gap between germline ends came to 16 bases. Germline loops: CDR1 SQVTM, CDR2 ANQGSEA. The CDR3 coding sequence is TGCAGCGTTGCCGGGTCGGTAGAGAGCTCCTACAATGAGCAGTTCTTC. The encoded protein is CSVAGSVESSYNEQFF.

This chain joins TRBV11-3 and TRBJ2-5; 9 bases fit TRBD2. The CDR3 sequence is 14 residues long. CDR1 is SGHNT and CDR2 is YENEEA in the germline V gene. V gave up 5 bases and J gave up 3 bases; unmatched junction bases: 4. The CDR3 here is CASSIWTSEETQYF. The CDR3 nucleotides read TGTGCCAGCAGCATATGGACTAGCGAAGAGACCCAGTACTTC.

The gene calls are TRBV11-2 and TRBJ2-5, with TRBD1 matching over 8 bases. V was clipped by 5 bases and J by 3 bases; unmatched bases: 14. The germline V gene encodes CDR1 SGHAT and CDR2 FQNNGV. This CDR3 is built from 17 residues. DNA for the CDR3: TGTGCCAGCAGCAACCGACTCCGGACAGGGCGTGAAGAGACCCAGTACTTC. Translating gives CASSNRLRTGREETQYF.

V gene TRBV6-1 combines with J gene TRBJ1-2; TRBD1 might be the D (6 bases). V shed 6 bases and J shed 4 bases, with 12 bases lying between them. The CDR3 contains 13 residues. The germline CDR1 and CDR2 sequences are MNHNS and SASEGT. This CDR3 reads CASSPGQLYGYTF. The CDR3 coding sequence is TGTGCCAGCAGCCCCGGACAGCTCTATGGCTACACCTTC.

The rearrangement uses TRBV7-2 and TRBJ1-6; D is unclear. Germline V gene lookup returns CDR1 SGHTA and CDR2 FQGNSA. The CDR3 has 12 amino acids. V was cut by 3 bases and J by 5 bases, with 2 bases left in between. CDR3 sequence: CASSFDNSPLHF. CDR3 nucleotide sequence: TGTGCCAGCAGCTTCGATAATTCACCCCTCCACTTT.

This rearrangement joins TRBV5-4 to TRBJ1-6, with 11 bases fitting TRBD1. With 0 bases clipped from V and 10 bases from J, the junction kept 3 bases outside the gene matches. This CDR3 has 15 residues. Germline lookup yields CDR1 SGHNT and CDR2 YYREEE (reference sequence). CDR3 DNA sequence: TGTGCCAGCAGCTTGGTAGGGGACAGGGGGTCACCCCTCCACTTT. This gives the protein CASSLVGDRGSPLHF.

The chain recombines TRBV28 with TRBJ2-3, with TRBD1 matching 8 bases. J was trimmed by 3 bases and V by 7 bases; bases with no gene match: 9. Germline CDR1 and CDR2: MDHEN and SYDVKM. The CDR3 sequence is 15 residues long. Here the CDR3 reads CASNSGQGWTDTQYF. The CDR3 region has the DNA TGTGCCAGCAACTCCGGACAGGGTTGGACAGATACGCAGTATTTT.

The V and J genes are TRBV6-5 and TRBJ2-2; 9 nucleotides agree with TRBD1. After removal of 4 bases from V and 7 bases from J, the junction contained 7 bases not matched to a gene. The germline gives CDR1 MNHEY, CDR2 SVGAGI. The length of the CDR3 is 15 residues. Here the CDR3 DNA reads TGTGCCAGCAGTTGGGGACAGGGACGAGGCGGGGAGCTGTTTTTT. This sequence encodes CASSWGQGRGGELFF.

A few counts support this clone. The chain joins TRBV5-5 to TRBJ1-1; D might be TRBD1 (5 bases). The CDR3 length is 15 residues. The germline V gene encodes CDR1 SGHKS and CDR2 YYEKEE (reference sequence). V was cut by 3 bases and J by 0 bases, with 12 bases left in between. This chain's CDR3 is CASSWQGALNTEAFF. The CDR3 nucleotides are TGTGCCAGCAGCTGGCAGGGTGCTTTGAACACTGAAGCTTTCTTT. The full variable domain, completed using reference TRBV5-5 and TRBJ1-1, is DAGVTQSPTHLIKTRGQQVTLRCSPISGHKSVSWYQQVLGQGPQFIFQYYEKEERGRGNFPDRFSARQFPNYSSELNVNALLLGDSALYLCASSWQGALNTEAFFGQGTRLTVV.

This CDR3 reads CASSMGQGGGYTF. The CDR3 nucleotides read TGTGCCAGTAGTATGGGACAGGGAGGAGGCTACACCTTC. This sequence joins TRBV19 and TRBJ1-2; TRBD1 matches 9 bases. Germline trimming cut 3 bases from V and 8 bases from J; bases unmatched to any gene: 4. The CDR3 spans 13 residues. In germline, CDR1 is LNHDA, CDR2 SQIVND (reference sequence). Full variable domain (outside the CDR3, taken from reference TRBV19 and TRBJ1-2): DGGITQSPKYLFRKEGQNVTLSCEQNLNHDAMYWYRQDPGQGLRLIYYSQIVNDFQKGDIAEGYSVSREKKESFPLTVTSAQKNPTAFYLCASSMGQGGGYTFGSGTRLTVV.

V and J are TRBV7-2 and TRBJ2-6, with D tentatively TRBD1 (6 bases). Deletions cut 7 bases from V and 0 bases from J, with 19 bases between. Germline-derived CDR1 and CDR2 are SGHTA and FQGNSA. The length of the CDR3 is 18 residues. CDR3 DNA sequence: TGTGCCAGCACCCCGAGGACAGAAAGATTCTCTGGGGCCAACGTCCTGACTTTC. It translates to CASTPRTERFSGANVLTF.

J is TRBJ1-2 and V is TRBV6-5, with a possible D match to TRBD1 (6 bases). Germline CDR1 MNHEY, CDR2 SVGAGI. The CDR3 has 11 amino acids. The germline V and J ends were trimmed by 7 bases and 8 bases, with 11 bases remaining between them. As DNA, the CDR3 is TGTGCCAGCACGTCCAGGGGCGGCTACACCTTC. Amino acids: CASTSRGGYTF.

J is TRBJ2-7 and V is TRBV7-9; 9 nucleotides match TRBD1. The CDR3 loop spans 16 amino acids. Losses at the gene ends were 5 bases for V and 3 bases for J; bases not matched to a gene: 11. Germline CDR1 reads SEHNR; CDR2 reads FQNEAQ (reference sequence). The CDR3 reads CASSRGRQGDFYEQYF. The DNA for the CDR3 is TGTGCCAGCAGCCGGGGGAGACAGGGGGATTTCTACGAGCAGTACTTC.

The chain employs TRBV25-1 and TRBJ2-5; 11 positions agree with TRBD2. V was clipped by 2 bases and J by 3 bases; unmatched bases: 2. From germline, CDR1 is MGHDK and CDR2 SYGVNS. The CDR3 has 15 amino acids. The CDR3 protein is CASSEPTSGEETQYF. The CDR3 nucleotides read TGTGCCAGCAGTGAACCGACTAGCGGGGAAGAGACCCAGTACTTC.

In its sample, this clone was seen a few times. The CDR3 region is CASSLTASTDTQYF. CDR3 in DNA: TGTGCCAGCAGCTTAACAGCTAGCACAGATACGCAGTATTTT. The rearrangement links TRBV11-3 to TRBJ2-3; no clear D. Trimming removed 2 bases at V and 0 bases at J, with 6 bases between. Germline assignment: CDR1 SGHNT and CDR2 YENEEA. The CDR3 runs to 14 residues.

V is TRBV2 and J is TRBJ2-5; tentative D call: TRBD1 (6 bases). The CDR3 totals 12 residues. V was pared by 7 bases and J by 2 bases, with 8 bases between. Germline V gene data show CDR1 as SNHLY and CDR2 as FYNNEI. The CDR3 DNA sequence: TGTGCCAGCACCGGACAGCAAGAGACCCAGTACTTC. It specifies CASTGQQETQYF.

The rearrangement joins TRBV7-9 to TRBJ1-1; 7 nucleotides match TRBD1. Germline loops: CDR1 SEHNR, CDR2 FQNEAQ (reference sequence). This CDR3 comprises 14 residues. Germline trimming cut 2 bases from V and 1 base from J; bases unmatched to any gene: 1. For the CDR3, the DNA is TGTGCCAGCAGCTTACGGACAGGGAACACTGAAGCTTTCTTT. Amino acids: CASSLRTGNTEAFF.

This clone was counted once. This sequence joins TRBV19 and TRBJ2-5; 13 bases map to TRBD2. The V and J ends lost 4 bases and 5 bases, in that order; junction bases with no gene match: 4. The V gene's germline CDR1 is LNHDA and CDR2 SQIVND (reference sequence). The CDR3 extends over 15 amino acids. The CDR3 loop is CASSRLAGGGETQYF. CDR3 sequence (DNA): TGTGCCAGTAGTAGACTAGCGGGAGGAGGGGAGACCCAGTACTTC.

This clone turned up a few times. CDR3 loop: CASSRDMNQETQYF. Here the CDR3 DNA reads TGCGCCAGCAGCCGCGACATGAACCAAGAGACCCAGTACTTC. The V and J genes are TRBV4-3 and TRBJ2-5; D not certain. Germline V gene sequence: CDR1 LGHNA, CDR2 YSLEER. Trimming shortened V by 4 bases and J by 0 bases, and 9 bases separated the two germline ends. CDR3 length equals 14 residues.

The genes are TRBV4-1 and TRBJ2-1; D is undetermined. Germline V gene sequence: CDR1 MGHRA, CDR2 YSYEKL. V was cut by 3 bases and J by 8 bases, with 11 bases left in between. The CDR3 loop spans 13 amino acids. This CDR3 is CASSQELWDEQFF. In DNA, the CDR3 is TGCGCCAGCAGCCAGGAGCTTTGGGATGAGCAGTTCTTC.

The chain links TRBV9 to TRBJ2-3, with 10 bases lining up with TRBD2. The CDR3 totals 16 residues. Germline V gene data show CDR1 as SGDLS and CDR2 as YYNGEE. The trim removed 0 bases at V and 1 base at J, leaving 2 bases unmatched. CDR3 residues: CASSVETSGGTDTQYF. The CDR3 coding sequence is TGTGCCAGCAGCGTAGAAACTAGCGGGGGCACAGATACGCAGTATTTT.

The rearrangement links TRBV11-2 to TRBJ2-1, with TRBD2 matching over 9 bases. Germline CDR1 SGHAT, CDR2 FQNNGV. The CDR3 consists of 17 residues. V trimming: 0 bases; J trimming: 7 bases; junction bases outside the gene matches: 10. The CDR3 DNA sequence: TGTGCCAGCAGCTTAGATCCTCGGGCGGGAGGGCCTAATGAGCAGTTCTTC. This sequence encodes CASSLDPRAGGPNEQFF. Looking up the rest from reference TRBV11-2 and TRBJ2-1 gives the full variable domain: EAGVAQSPRYKIIEKRQSVAFWCNPISGHATLYWYQQILGQGPKLLIQFQNNGVVDDSQLPKDRFSAERLKGVDSTLKIQPAKLEDSAVYLCASSLDPRAGGPNEQFFGPGTRLTVL.

This chain uses TRBV18 with TRBJ2-7, with D uncertain. Germline V gene data show CDR1 as KGHSH and CDR2 as LQKENI. The CDR3 extends over 12 amino acids. V dropped 2 bases and J dropped 3 bases, with 5 bases sitting between them. The CDR3 region is CASSPNSYEQYV. In DNA form, the CDR3 reads TGTGCCAGCTCACCAAACAGCTACGAGCAGTACGTC.